These T cell receptor beta chains were read from a single sample in a study of blood T cells in healthy people across ages. TCRdb passed the 5' RACE reads through MiXCR, listing each CDR3 protein once. Of fewer than 1 million distinct CDR3 sequences listed, under 45% are singletons. The sequenced material came from blood. The origin of the receptors is a man aged 55 to 70 in good health. Each CDR3 is given with its conserved first and last residue. A D gene is named only where the DNA matches it firmly.

D gene: TRBD1; V gene: TRBV4-1; CDR3 length: 15; CDR3 protein: CASSLNPTGTYEQYF
D gene: -; V gene: TRBV14; CDR3 length: 17; CDR3 protein: CASSQVGWRGVNEKLFF
D gene: TRBD1; V gene: TRBV5-1; CDR3 length: 16; CDR3 protein: CASSPDPTGAGETQYF
D gene: -; V gene: TRBV28; CDR3 length: 14; CDR3 protein: CAGSLPVGSYEQYF
D gene: TRBD1; V gene: TRBV20-1; CDR3 length: 13; CDR3 protein: CSARGPGGEKLFF
D gene: -; V gene: TRBV6-2/TRBV6-3; CDR3 length: 16; CDR3 protein: CASSYTRDGRPYEQYF
D gene: -; V gene: TRBV5-4; CDR3 length: 19; CDR3 protein: CASSSRTPRDGASYNEQYF
D gene: -; V gene: TRBV10-2; CDR3 length: 13; CDR3 protein: CASSISGNYEQYF
D gene: TRBD2; V gene: TRBV6-2/TRBV6-3; CDR3 length: 14; CDR3 protein: CASSPGTRSDTQYF
D gene: TRBD2; V gene: TRBV20-1; CDR3 length: 14; CDR3 protein: CSANGGGSFGELFF
D gene: TRBD2; V gene: TRBV5-1; CDR3 length: 16; CDR3 protein: CASSLGRGGLAETQYF
D gene: TRBD1; V gene: TRBV28; CDR3 length: 16; CDR3 protein: CASSGPGQGPYNEQFF
D gene: TRBD1; V gene: TRBV6-2/TRBV6-3; CDR3 length: 13; CDR3 protein: CASRNRGRAPLHF
D gene: -; V gene: TRBV5-1; CDR3 length: 15; CDR3 protein: CASSLGEAGANVLTF
D gene: TRBD2; V gene: TRBV20-1; CDR3 length: 15; CDR3 protein: CSAIAQRGMTDTQYF
D gene: -; V gene: TRBV3-1; CDR3 length: 15; CDR3 protein: CASSHTGIGANVLTF
D gene: TRBD2; V gene: TRBV12-3/TRBV12-4; CDR3 length: 14; CDR3 protein: CASNSSGGAREQFF
D gene: TRBD1; V gene: TRBV27; CDR3 length: 15; CDR3 protein: CASSTTGDNFYGYTF
D gene: -; V gene: TRBV14; CDR3 length: 13; CDR3 protein: CASSFRVRGEQFF
D gene: -; V gene: TRBV6-2/TRBV6-3; CDR3 length: 16; CDR3 protein: CASNKDRASRRETQYF
D gene: -; V gene: TRBV20-1; CDR3 length: 15; CDR3 protein: CSARRDRGPNSPLHF
D gene: -; V gene: TRBV12-3/TRBV12-4; CDR3 length: 13; CDR3 protein: CASSLNGNYGYTF
D gene: -; V gene: TRBV28; CDR3 length: 17; CDR3 protein: CASSSGIPQGYAYEQYF
D gene: -; V gene: TRBV20-1; CDR3 length: 12; CDR3 protein: CSAPDGTHGYTF
D gene: -; V gene: TRBV27; CDR3 length: 17; CDR3 protein: CASSLNGQTYSNQPQHF
D gene: -; V gene: TRBV5-5; CDR3 length: 13; CDR3 protein: CASILARTYEQYF
D gene: TRBD1; V gene: TRBV6-1; CDR3 length: 16; CDR3 protein: CASRSGTGGRVETQYF
D gene: -; V gene: TRBV7-9; CDR3 length: 12; CDR3 protein: CASSSITLEQYF
D gene: -; V gene: TRBV6-2/TRBV6-3; CDR3 length: 12; CDR3 protein: CASSYGDGEQFF
D gene: TRBD1; V gene: TRBV6-5; CDR3 length: 15; CDR3 protein: CASSYLGQGRYGYTF
D gene: TRBD1; V gene: TRBV9; CDR3 length: 16; CDR3 protein: CASSEYSGGWGYGYTF